Listed here is a single T cell receptor beta chain. No antigen is known for it. These data originate in a study of beta chain features in type 1 diabetes. Across the study: In age, gender and cell yields, patients were similar to healthy donors. Study-wide points: Type 1 diabetes patients had VDJ junctions that carried fewer insertions and more deletions. Among patients with Type 1 diabetes, TCRB CDR3s were moderately but significantly shorter in every one of the four CD4+ subsets. Resolution of whether HLA type affects TCRB rearrangement was not achieved here. Since sequencing was performed on cDNA, cells with high TCR expression could be over-represented.

Reverse transcribing all isolated RNA meant expressed TCRB transcripts were sequenced. Profiling relied on immunoSEQ multiplex PCR, and the TCRdb table lists in-frame clones only, not all of them. The data hold roughly 300,000 clones, with approximately 15% observed a single time. The sequence came from a man aged 25-40 years with type 1 diabetes. The sequencing input was naive CD4+ T cells from blood.

CDR3 amino acids: CASSLEPSSYEQYF. DNA for the CDR3: TGTGCCAGCAGCTTGGAACCCAGCTCCTACGAGCAGTACTTC. The V call is TRBV5-4, the J call TRBJ2-7; no definite D call. This CDR3 spans 14 amino acids. V was trimmed by 0 bases and J by 0 bases, leaving 7 bases between them. Germline values: CDR1 SGHNT, CDR2 YYREEE (reference sequence).